These 19 T cell receptor beta chains share one sample of origin, sequenced in a study of blood T cell repertoires in COVID-19. Clones were read by immunoSEQ multiplex PCR, and TCRdb kept only the in-frame ones, dropping some. The sample includes roughly 150,000 clones, over 65% of them seen just once. The source material was PBMCs or T cells enriched from blood (not recorded which). Receptors were obtained from a woman in her forties or fifties who had recovered from COVID-19.

The chain recombines TRBV28 with TRBJ1-1; perhaps TRBD1 as D (5 bases). Per germline, CDR1 MDHEN and CDR2 SYDVKM. The V gene lost 5 bases and the J gene lost 3 bases, with 7 bases spanning the gap. The CDR3 runs to 12 residues. CDR3 protein: CASSEQDTEAFF. The CDR3 region has the DNA TGTGCCAGCAGTGAACAGGACACTGAAGCTTTCTTT.

In its sample, this clone was seen once. This rearrangement joins TRBV4-1 to TRBJ2-7; tentatively, D is TRBD1 (6 bases). Germline V gene data show CDR1 as MGHRA and CDR2 as YSYEKL. The CDR3 runs to 13 residues. The V gene lost 4 bases and the J gene lost 2 bases, with 9 bases spanning the gap. The CDR3 nucleotides are TGCGCCAGCAGCCCCCGGGACACCTACGAGCAGTACTTC. Translating gives CASSPRDTYEQYF.

The J gene is TRBJ2-5, the V gene TRBV6-5; TRBD1 matches 11 bases. The CDR3 runs 15 residues. Germline V gene sequence: CDR1 MNHEY, CDR2 SVGAGI. V gave up 8 bases and J gave up 5 bases; unmatched junction bases: 10. CDR3 sequence (DNA): TGTGCCAGCCGATTGAGCGGACAGGGGGCGGAGACCCAGTACTTC. Translating gives CASRLSGQGAETQYF.

This clone occurred a few times. This chain connects TRBV4-2 to TRBJ1-2, with 11 positions matching TRBD1. The germline V gene encodes CDR1 LGHNA and CDR2 YNFKEQ. Germline trimming cut 3 bases from V and 8 bases from J; bases unmatched to any gene: 11. There are 16 residues in the CDR3. DNA of the CDR3: TGTGCCAGCAGCCAGGGACAGGGGGAAACTCTTACAGGCTACACCTTC. As protein: CASSQGQGETLTGYTF.

The chain couples TRBV5-6 to TRBJ2-3, with 9 positions matching TRBD2. This CDR3 has 16 residues. V shed 0 bases, J shed 6 bases, and the junction held 8 bases outside the gene matches. CDR1 and CDR2 (germline): SGHDT, YYEEEE. The CDR3 nucleotides read TGTGCCAGCAGCTTGGTAGCGGGGGCTCAGGTGGATACGCAGTATTTT. It codes for CASSLVAGAQVDTQYF.

This rearrangement joins TRBV5-5 to TRBJ2-7; TRBD1 matches 9 bases. This CDR3 has 13 residues. V shed 0 bases and J 6 bases; nucleotides not matched to a gene: 1. The germline gives CDR1 SGHKS, CDR2 YYEKEE (reference sequence). The CDR3 sequence: CASSLGQGGEQYF. The CDR3, as DNA: TGTGCCAGCAGCTTGGGACAGGGGGGCGAGCAGTACTTC.

This rearrangement joins TRBV25-1 to TRBJ1-6; D is unresolved. Between the trimmed V and J ends, which lost 0 bases and 10 bases, there was a span of 19 bases. The CDR3 extends over 17 amino acids. CDR1 and CDR2 (germline): MGHDK, SYGVNS. CDR3 in amino acids: CASSEYSPRERSSPLHF. Written as DNA, the CDR3 is TGTGCCAGCAGTGAATACTCACCGCGGGAGAGGAGCTCACCCCTCCACTTT. The full variable domain, in which reference TRBV25-1 and TRBJ1-6 provide the parts outside the CDR3, is EADIYQTPRYLVIGTGKKITLECSQTMGHDKMYWYQQDPGMELHLIHYSYGVNSTEKGDLSSESTVSRIRTEHFPLTLESARPSHTSQYLCASSEYSPRERSSPLHFGNGTRLTVT.

J is TRBJ2-1 and V is TRBV29-1; the match to TRBD2 covers 9 bases. The CDR3 is 14 residues long. Germline assignment: CDR1 SQVTM and CDR2 ANQGSEA. V shed 4 bases and J 5 bases; nucleotides not matched to a gene: 6. This CDR3 is CSVVLAGVNNEQFF. The CDR3 nucleotides are TGCAGCGTTGTATTAGCGGGGGTTAACAATGAGCAGTTCTTC.

J is TRBJ2-1 and V is TRBV3-1 (or the pseudogene TRBV3-2); D unresolved. Per the germline V gene, CDR1 is LGHDT and CDR2 is YNNKEL (reference sequence). V shed 3 bases and J shed 5 bases, with 8 bases lying between them. The CDR3 length is 13 residues. DNA of the CDR3: TGTGCCAGCAGCCACTACAGAAACAATGAGCAGTTCTTC. Its translation is CASSHYRNNEQFF.

This chain connects TRBV4-1 to TRBJ1-1; D is possibly TRBD1 (5 bases). Trimming pared 0 bases from V and 4 bases from J, leaving 15 bases between. In germline, CDR1 is MGHRA, CDR2 YSYEKL. The CDR3 covers 16 residues. The CDR3 nucleotides read TGCGCCAGCAGCCAAGATTTTGCAGGGTTGGGCACTGAAGCTTTCTTT. Its translation is CASSQDFAGLGTEAFF.

V gene TRBV2 combines with J gene TRBJ1-1; a weak D match, TRBD1 (6 bases). Germline CDR1 is SNHLY and CDR2 is FYNNEI. V shed 5 bases and J shed 11 bases, with 21 bases lying between them. This CDR3 has 14 residues. The DNA for the CDR3 is TGTGCCAGCAGTAACTCCCGGGACACCCTGGGGGCTTTCTTT. It translates to CASSNSRDTLGAFF.

This chain connects TRBV19 to TRBJ1-2; TRBD1 matches at 8 bases. V lost 11 bases, J lost 6 bases, and 11 bases stayed unmatched. The CDR3 totals 13 residues. Looked up from germline, CDR1 is LNHDA and CDR2 is SQIVND (reference sequence). In DNA form, the CDR3 reads TGTGCCCTCGGCGGCAGGGGGCTTGATGGCTACACCTTC. Protein sequence: CALGGRGLDGYTF.

The CDR3 here is CSVQGSSSTDTQYF. DNA of the CDR3: TGCAGCGTTCAGGGGTCATCTAGCACAGATACGCAGTATTTT. V gene TRBV29-1 combines with J gene TRBJ2-3, with a weak D call TRBD1 (6 bases). V was cut by 5 bases and J by 0 bases, with 12 bases left in between. The germline CDR1 and CDR2 sequences are SQVTM and ANQGSEA. This CDR3 is 14 amino acids long.

This clone was seen a few times. The chain recombines TRBV5-1 with TRBJ2-5, with TRBD2 identical over 13 bases. The CDR3 sequence is 14 residues long. Losses at the gene ends were 4 bases for V and 5 bases for J; bases not matched to a gene: 2. Germline CDR1 SGHRS, CDR2 YFSETQ. This CDR3 reads CASSTGLAGETQYF. CDR3 DNA sequence: TGCGCCAGCAGCACGGGACTAGCGGGGGAGACCCAGTACTTC.

The CDR3, as DNA: TGTGCCAGTGGACAGGGGAACACTGAAGCTTTCTTT. Translated, it gives CASGQGNTEAFF. The gene calls are TRBV7-3 and TRBJ1-1; 8 nucleotides line up with TRBD1. V was pared by 9 bases and J by 1 base, with 1 base of the junction left unmatched. CDR3 size: 12 residues. Germline CDR1 reads SGHTA; CDR2 reads FQGTGA. Complete variable domain (other parts from reference TRBV7-3 and TRBJ1-1): GAGVSQTPSNKVTEKGKYVELRCDPISGHTALYWYRQSLGQGPEFLIYFQGTGAADDSGLPNDRFFAVRPEGSVSTLKIQRTERGDSAVYLCASGQGNTEAFFGQGTRLTVV.

The rearrangement joins TRBV5-1 to TRBJ2-1, with D possibly matching TRBD2 (5 bases). Germline CDR1 SGHRS, CDR2 YFSETQ. V lost 4 bases to trimming and J lost 10 bases, with 18 bases between them. The CDR3 contains 14 residues. DNA for the CDR3: TGCGCCAGCAGCCTATTAGTGGAAGAGCGGGAGCAGTTCTTC. This translates into CASSLLVEEREQFF.

CDR3 region: CATNKQGARGYTF. CDR3 sequence (DNA): TGTGCCACCAATAAACAGGGGGCGCGGGGCTACACCTTC. The rearrangement joins TRBV15 to TRBJ1-2, with 9 bases aligning to TRBD1. CDR3 length: 13 amino acids. CDR1 LNHNV and CDR2 YYDKDF come from the germline V gene (reference sequence). Unmatched junction bases numbered 8, after V lost 7 bases and J lost 8 bases.

This clone was counted only a few times. The chain recombines TRBV24-1 with TRBJ2-6; D gene uncertain. Trimming pared 5 bases from V and 0 bases from J, leaving 10 bases between. The germline V gene has CDR1 KGHDR and CDR2 SFDVKD. CDR3 length: 16 residues. In nucleotides, the CDR3 is TGTGCCACCAGTGGTGGGCCCAACTCTGGGGCCAACGTCCTGACTTTC. Translated: CATSGGPNSGANVLTF.

The chain combines TRBV6-4 with TRBJ2-3; TRBD2 matches at 7 bases. CDR1 is MRHNA and CDR2 is SNTAGT in the germline V gene. CDR3 length: 15 residues. With V trimmed by 3 bases and J by 4 bases, 7 bases remained unmatched. CDR3 amino acids: CASSEGEGSADTQYF. DNA of the CDR3: TGTGCCAGCAGTGAGGGGGAGGGTAGCGCAGATACGCAGTATTTT.